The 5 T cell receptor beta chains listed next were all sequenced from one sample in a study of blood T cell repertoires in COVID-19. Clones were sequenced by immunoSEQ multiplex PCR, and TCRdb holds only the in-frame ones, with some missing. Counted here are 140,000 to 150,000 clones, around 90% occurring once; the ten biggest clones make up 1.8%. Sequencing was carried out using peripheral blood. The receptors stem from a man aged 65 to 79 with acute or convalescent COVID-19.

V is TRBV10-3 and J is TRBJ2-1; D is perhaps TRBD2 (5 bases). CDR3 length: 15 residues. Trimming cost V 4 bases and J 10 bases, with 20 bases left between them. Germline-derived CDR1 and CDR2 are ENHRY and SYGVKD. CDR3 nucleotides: TGTGCCATCAGTGTTGGAAGCGGCGTCCTAACGGAGCAGTTCTTC. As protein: CAISVGSGVLTEQFF.

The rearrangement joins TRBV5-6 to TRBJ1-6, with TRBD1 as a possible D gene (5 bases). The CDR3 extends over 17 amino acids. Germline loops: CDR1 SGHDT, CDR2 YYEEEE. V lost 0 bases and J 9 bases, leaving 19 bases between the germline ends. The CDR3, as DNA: TGTGCCAGCAGCTTGGGTATCGGGACTCCTCCTGGTTCACCCCTCCACTTT. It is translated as CASSLGIGTPPGSPLHF.

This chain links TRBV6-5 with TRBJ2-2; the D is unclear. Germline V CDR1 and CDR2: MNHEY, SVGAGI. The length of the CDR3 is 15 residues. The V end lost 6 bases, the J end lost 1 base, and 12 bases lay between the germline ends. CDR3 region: CASSHRSKNTGELFF. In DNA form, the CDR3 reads TGTGCCAGCAGCCACAGAAGTAAGAACACCGGGGAGCTGTTTTTT.

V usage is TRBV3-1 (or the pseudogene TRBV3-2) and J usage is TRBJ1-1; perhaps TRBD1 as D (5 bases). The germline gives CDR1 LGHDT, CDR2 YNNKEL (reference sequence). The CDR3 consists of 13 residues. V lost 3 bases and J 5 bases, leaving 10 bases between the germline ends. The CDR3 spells CASSHGGGTEAFF. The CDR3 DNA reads TGTGCCAGCAGCCACGGGGGGGGAACTGAAGCTTTCTTT.

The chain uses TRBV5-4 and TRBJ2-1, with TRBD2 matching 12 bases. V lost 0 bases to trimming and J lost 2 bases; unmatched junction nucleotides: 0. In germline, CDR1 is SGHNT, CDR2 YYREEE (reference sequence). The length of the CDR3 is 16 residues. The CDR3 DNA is TGTGCCAGCAGCTTGGCTAGCGGGAGGGCCTACAATGAGCAGTTCTTC. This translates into CASSLASGRAYNEQFF. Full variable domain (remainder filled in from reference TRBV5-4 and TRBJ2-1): ETGVTQSPTHLIKTRGQQVTLRCSSQSGHNTVSWYQQALGQGPQFIFQYYREEENGRGNFPPRFSGLQFPNYSSELNVNALELDDSALYLCASSLASGRAYNEQFFGPGTRLTVL.